This T cell receptor beta chain was sequenced for a study of cytomegalovirus exposure and HLA in healthy donors. The donors formed part of the roughly 120-subject validation cohort, distinct from the roughly 700-subject first cohort. To note about this clone: The antigen remains unidentified.

CDR1 and CDR2 from the germline V gene are KGHSH and LQKENI. The germline V and J ends were trimmed by 3 bases and 0 bases, with 6 bases remaining between them. The CDR3 has 13 amino acids. Study-wide points: The study put 150 or so TCR beta chains on its list as cytomegalovirus-associated. With high specificity and sensitivity, the classifier reportedly diagnosed cytomegalovirus status.

The assay was immunoSEQ multiplex PCR, and TCRdb's table has in-frame clones only and misses some. The sample has roughly 60,000 clones; 90% to 96% are singletons. The receptor comes from a man younger than 35 in good health and CMV-seronegative. The material sequenced was PBMCs. The rearrangement links TRBV18 to TRBJ2-7; tentative D call: TRBD1 (5 bases). The CDR3 bases are TGTGCCAGCTCACCGACAGTCTCCTACGAGCAGTACTTC. Translation gives CASSPTVSYEQYF.